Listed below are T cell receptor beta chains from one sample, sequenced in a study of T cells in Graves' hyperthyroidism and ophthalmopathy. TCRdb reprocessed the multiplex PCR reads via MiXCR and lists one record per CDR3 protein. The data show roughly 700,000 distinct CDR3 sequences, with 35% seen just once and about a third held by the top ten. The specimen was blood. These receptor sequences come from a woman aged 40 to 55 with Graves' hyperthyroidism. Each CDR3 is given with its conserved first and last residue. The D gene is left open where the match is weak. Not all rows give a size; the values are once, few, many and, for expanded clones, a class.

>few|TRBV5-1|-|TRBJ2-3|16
CASSPGTQGGTDTQYF
TGCGCCAGCAGCCCGGGTACCCAGGGAGGCACAGATACGCAGTATTTT
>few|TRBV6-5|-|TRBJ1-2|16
CASSPSSGGRVYGYTF
TGTGCCAGCAGTCCTAGTTCGGGGGGGCGCGTCTATGGCTACACCTTC
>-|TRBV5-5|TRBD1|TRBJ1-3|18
CASSLLATGEVDGNTIYF
TGTGCCAGCAGCTTGCTGGCGACAGGGGAGGTGGACGGAAACACCATATATTTT
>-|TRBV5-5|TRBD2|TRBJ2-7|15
CASSLMTSGPKKQYF
TGTGCCAGCAGCTTGATGACTAGCGGACCGAAGAAGCAGTACTTC
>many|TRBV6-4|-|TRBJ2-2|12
CASSAGKGELFF
TGTGCCAGCAGTGCCGGGAAGGGGGAGCTGTTTTTT
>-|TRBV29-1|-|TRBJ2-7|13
CSVKGSSYNEQYF
TGCAGCGTTAAGGGGAGCTCCTACAATGAGCAGTACTTC
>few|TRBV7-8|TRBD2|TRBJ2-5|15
CASSPKRGGPRTQYF
TGTGCCAGCAGTCCAAAGCGGGGGGGCCCCCGGACCCAGTACTTC
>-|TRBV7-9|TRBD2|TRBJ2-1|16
CASHGGLAGGGYEQFF
TGTGCCAGCCATGGTGGACTAGCGGGGGGAGGTTATGAGCAGTTCTTC
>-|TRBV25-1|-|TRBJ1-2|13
CARDGLGAQGYTF
TGTGCTAGAGATGGTTTGGGGGCTCAGGGCTACACCTTC
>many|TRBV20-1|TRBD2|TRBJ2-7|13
CSARPGLRPEQYF
TGCAGTGCCCGTCCGGGACTAAGGCCCGAGCAGTACTTC
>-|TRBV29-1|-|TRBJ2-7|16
CSVDAKATGIAYEQYF
TGCAGCGTTGATGCTAAGGCAACCGGGATCGCCTACGAGCAGTACTTC
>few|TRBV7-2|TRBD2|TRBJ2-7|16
CASSARLAGDRYEQYF
TGTGCCAGCAGCGCCAGACTAGCGGGAGATCGGTACGAGCAGTACTTC
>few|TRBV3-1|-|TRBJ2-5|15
CASSQESAGSRTQYF
TGTGCCAGCAGCCAAGAGTCGGCCGGTTCGAGGACCCAGTACTTC
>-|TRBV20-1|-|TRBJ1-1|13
CSASTRAGTEAFF
TGCAGTGCTAGTACCAGGGCCGGCACTGAAGCTTTCTTT
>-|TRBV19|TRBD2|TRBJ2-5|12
CAGSPGGETQYF
TGTGCCGGTAGCCCGGGGGGGGAGACCCAGTACTTC
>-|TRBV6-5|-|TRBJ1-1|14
CASSSRAEGTEAFF
TGTGCCAGCAGTTCCCGGGCAGAGGGCACTGAAGCTTTCTTT
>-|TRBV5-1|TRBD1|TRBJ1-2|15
CASSLTGRGNYGYTF
TGCGCCAGCAGCTTGACAGGCAGGGGGAACTATGGCTACACCTTC
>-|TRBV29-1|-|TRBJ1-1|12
CSVRTAYTEAFF
TGCAGCGTCAGGACAGCTTACACTGAAGCTTTCTTT
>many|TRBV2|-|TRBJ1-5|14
CASSDWVYNQPQHF
TGTGCCAGCAGTGATTGGGTTTACAATCAGCCCCAGCATTTT
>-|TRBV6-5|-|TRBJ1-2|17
CASSYSISRHLDYGYTF
TGTGCCAGCAGTTACTCGATATCTCGGCATCTGGACTATGGCTACACCTTC
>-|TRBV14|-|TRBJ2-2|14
CASSHVQGAGELFF
TGTGCCAGCAGCCATGTACAGGGTGCCGGGGAGCTGTTTTTT
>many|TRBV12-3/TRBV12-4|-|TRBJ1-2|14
CASSPWVGENGYTF
TGTGCCAGCAGTCCTTGGGTGGGGGAGAATGGCTACACCTTC
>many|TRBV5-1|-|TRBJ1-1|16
CASSPRPGGQNTEAFF
TGCGCCAGCAGCCCTCGCCCCGGCGGGCAGAACACTGAAGCTTTCTTT
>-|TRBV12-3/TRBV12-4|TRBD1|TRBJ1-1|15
CASGPPDRGVTEAFF
TGTGCCAGCGGCCCCCCCGACAGGGGCGTCACTGAAGCTTTCTTT
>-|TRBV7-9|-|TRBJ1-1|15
CASSLQGLLQSEAFF
TGTGCCAGCAGCTTACAGGGTCTGCTCCAATCTGAAGCTTTCTTT
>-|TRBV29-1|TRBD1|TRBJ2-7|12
CSYGTGVIEQYF
TGCAGCTACGGGACAGGGGTGATCGAGCAGTACTTC
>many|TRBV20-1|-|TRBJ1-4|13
CSASPGEDEKLFF
TGCAGTGCTAGTCCAGGGGAGGATGAAAAACTGTTTTTT
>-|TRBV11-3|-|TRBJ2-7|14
CASSSDYPGGEQYF
TGTGCCAGCAGCTCCGACTACCCTGGGGGCGAGCAGTACTTC
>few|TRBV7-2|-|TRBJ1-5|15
CASSADPWSNQPQHF
TGTGCCAGCAGCGCGGACCCCTGGAGCAATCAGCCCCAGCATTTT
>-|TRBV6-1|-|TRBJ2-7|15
CASTTPGRVSYEQYF
TGTGCCAGCACTACTCCTGGACGCGTCTCCTACGAGCAGTACTTC
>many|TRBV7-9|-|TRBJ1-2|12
CASSPYLLGYTF
TGTGCCAGCAGCCCATACTTGCTTGGCTACACCTTC
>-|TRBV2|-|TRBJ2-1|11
CASSGGLFQFF
TGTGCCAGCAGTGGAGGGCTTTTCCAGTTCTTC
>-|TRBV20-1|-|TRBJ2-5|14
CSARGTVNNETQYF
TGCAGTGCTAGGGGGACGGTGAACAATGAGACCCAGTACTTC
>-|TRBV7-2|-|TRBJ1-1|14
CASSSNQGRAEAFF
TGTGCCAGCAGCTCAAACCAGGGGCGGGCTGAAGCTTTCTTT
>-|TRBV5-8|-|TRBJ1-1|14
CASSTGIGNTEAFF
TGTGCCAGCAGTACGGGAATCGGGAACACTGAAGCTTTCTTT
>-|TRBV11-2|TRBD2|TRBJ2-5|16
CASSLEGLAGGEPQYF
TGTGCCAGCAGCTTAGAAGGCCTAGCGGGGGGTGAACCCCAGTACTTC
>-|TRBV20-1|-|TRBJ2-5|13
CSTSGGREETQYF
TGCAGTACTTCTGGGGGGCGCGAAGAGACCCAGTACTTC
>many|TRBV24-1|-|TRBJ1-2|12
CATSIGAYGYTF
TGTGCCACCAGTATCGGAGCCTATGGCTACACCTTC
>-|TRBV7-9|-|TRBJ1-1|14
CAVPLGGRNTEAFF
TGTGCCGTACCTCTGGGGGGGCGGAACACTGAAGCTTTCTTT
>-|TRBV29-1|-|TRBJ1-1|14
CSGEELAGNTEAFF
TGCAGCGGCGAGGAGCTAGCGGGGAACACTGAAGCTTTCTTT
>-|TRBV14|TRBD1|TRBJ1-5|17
CASSVSPGQGSGQPQHF
TGTGCCAGCAGTGTTTCCCCGGGACAGGGATCAGGACAGCCCCAGCATTTT
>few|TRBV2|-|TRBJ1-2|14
CASVSEVVLDGYTF
TGTGCCAGCGTCAGTGAGGTGGTCCTAGATGGCTACACCTTC
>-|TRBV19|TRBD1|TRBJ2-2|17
CTSSPLSGQPNTGELFF
TGTACCAGTAGTCCCCTGTCGGGACAGCCGAACACCGGGGAGCTGTTTTTT
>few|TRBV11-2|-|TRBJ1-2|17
CASSSLARGQQNYGYTF
TGTGCCAGCAGCTCTCTCGCACGGGGGCAACAGAACTATGGCTACACCTTC
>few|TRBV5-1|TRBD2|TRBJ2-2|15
CASSFLAGAPGELFF
TGCGCCAGCAGCTTCCTAGCGGGCGCTCCCGGGGAGCTGTTTTTT
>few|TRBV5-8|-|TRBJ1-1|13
CASSLAGGLESFF
TGTGCCAGCAGCTTGGCTGGGGGCCTAGAGTCTTTCTTT
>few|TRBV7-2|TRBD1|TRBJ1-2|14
CASSSVDRASGYTF
TGTGCCAGCAGCTCCGTGGACAGGGCTAGTGGCTACACCTTC
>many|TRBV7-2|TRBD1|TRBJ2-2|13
CASSPDRGRELFF
TGTGCCAGCAGCCCCGACAGGGGGCGGGAGCTGTTTTTT
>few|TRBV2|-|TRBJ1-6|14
CASSVPGVASPLHF
TGTGCCAGCAGTGTCCCAGGGGTTGCTTCACCCCTCCACTTT
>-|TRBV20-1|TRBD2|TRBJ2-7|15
CSVFTKRGGTGEQYF
TGCAGTGTTTTCACGAAGCGGGGGGGCACTGGTGAGCAGTACTTC
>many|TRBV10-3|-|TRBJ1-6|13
CAISEGNNSPLHF
TGTGCCATCAGTGAGGGAAATAATTCACCCCTCCACTTT
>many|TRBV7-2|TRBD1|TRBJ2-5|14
CASSLHRDRETQYF
TGTGCCAGCAGCTTGCACCGGGACAGGGAGACCCAGTACTTC
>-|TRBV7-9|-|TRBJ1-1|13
CASSSSRATEAFF
TGTGCCAGCAGCTCCTCCAGGGCCACTGAAGCTTTCTTT